Following are 20 T cell receptor beta chains from one sample sequenced in a study of identical twins. TCRdb re-called the 5' RACE reads through MiXCR, storing one row per CDR3 protein. The profile covers around 230,000 distinct CDR3 sequences, with roughly 9.4% appearing a single time and over 4.5% taken by the ten largest. The specimen was memory (CD45RO+) T cells sorted from blood. These receptors were taken from a woman younger than 30 in good health.

This clonotype appeared a few times. The chain has TRBV18 and TRBJ2-5; D gene uncertain. Trimming took 2 bases from V and 5 from J, leaving 6 bases between them. CDR3 size: 12 residues. Germline lookup yields CDR1 KGHSH and CDR2 LQKENI. The CDR3 region has the DNA TGTGCCAGCTCACCAATCGACGAGACCCAGTACTTC. As protein: CASSPIDETQYF. Complete variable domain (other parts from reference TRBV18 and TRBJ2-5): NAGVMQNPRHLVRRRGQEARLRCSPMKGHSHVYWYRQLPEEGLKFMVYLQKENIIDESGMPKERFSAEFPKEGPSILRIQQVVRGDSAAYFCASSPIDETQYFGPGTRLLVL.

This clonotype has ten or more counts. The V call is TRBV7-2, the J call TRBJ2-5; D may be TRBD2 (6 bases). The CDR3 spans 15 residues. Per germline, CDR1 SGHTA and CDR2 FQGNSA. V gave up 4 bases and J gave up 1 base, with 13 bases separating them. The CDR3 DNA reads TGTGCCAGCAGCTACAGAACGGGAGTCCAAGAGACCCAGTACTTC. This sequence encodes CASSYRTGVQETQYF.

About this clonotype itself: This could be a read error, since a much larger clone is one nucleotide away. The rearrangement uses TRBV11-3 and TRBJ2-2; weak D call: TRBD2 (5 bases). The CDR3 is made up of 13 amino acids. CDR1 and CDR2 from the germline V gene are SGHNT and YENEEA. The CDR3 nucleotides read TGTGCCAGCAGCTTAAGGGTCACCGGGGAGCTGATTTTT. It specifies CASSLRVTGELIF.

The V gene is TRBV9, the J gene TRBJ2-1; 9 bases match TRBD2. This CDR3 comprises 17 residues. Germline CDR1 and CDR2: SGDLS and YYNGEE. V dropped 4 bases and J dropped 2; count of bases not matched to a gene: 10. CDR3 sequence: CASSPPFSGGPYNEQFF. The DNA of the CDR3 is TGTGCCAGCAGCCCCCCATTTAGCGGGGGACCCTACAATGAGCAGTTCTTC.

This clonotype was seen a handful of times. This chain connects TRBV29-1 to TRBJ2-5; possibly TRBD1 for D (5 bases). The CDR3 spans 12 residues. Trimming cost V 4 bases and J 5 bases, with 11 bases left between them. CDR1 SQVTM and CDR2 ANQGSEA come from the germline V gene. CDR3 DNA sequence: TGCAGCGTTGCTCAAGGGGCGGAGACCCAGTACTTC. Translation: CSVAQGAETQYF. Full variable domain (missing parts from reference TRBV29-1 and TRBJ2-5): SAVISQKPSRDICQRGTSLTIQCQVDSQVTMMFWYRQQPGQSLTLIATANQGSEATYESGFVIDKFPISRPNLTFSTLTVSNMSPEDSSIYLCSVAQGAETQYFGPGTRLLVL.

This clonotype has a handful of counts. The rearrangement joins TRBV5-1 to TRBJ1-6, with D perhaps matching TRBD1 (6 bases). Per the germline V gene, CDR1 is SGHRS and CDR2 is YFSETQ. This CDR3 is built from 14 residues. V gave up 4 bases and J gave up 5 bases, with 10 bases separating them. The DNA of the CDR3 is TGCGCCAGCAGCATGGGACACGATAATTCACCCCTCCACTTT. Translating it yields CASSMGHDNSPLHF.

This clonotype has just a few counts. The chain has TRBV5-8 and TRBJ2-5; maybe TRBD1 (6 bases). The CDR3 extends over 15 amino acids. Germline V gives CDR1 SGHTS, CDR2 YDEGEE. Trimming removed 4 bases at V and 5 bases at J, with 18 bases between. The CDR3 nucleotides are TGTGCCAGCAGCCCCGGGAATGGGGGCAGCGAGACCCAGTACTTC. This gives the protein CASSPGNGGSETQYF.

The chain joins TRBV9 to TRBJ2-2; D is ambiguous. Per germline, CDR1 SGDLS and CDR2 YYNGEE. V lost 4 bases to trimming and J lost 5 bases, with 15 bases between them. The CDR3 runs 15 residues. CDR3 nucleotide sequence: TGTGCCAGCAGCTCATCCGACCCAAGGACCGGGGAGCTGTTTTTT. Translating it yields CASSSSDPRTGELFF. Using reference TRBV9 and TRBJ2-2 for the parts outside the CDR3, the full variable domain is DSGVTQTPKHLITATGQRVTLRCSPRSGDLSVYWYQQSLDQGLQFLIQYYNGEERAKGNILERFSAQQFPDLHSELNLSSLELGDSALYFCASSSSDPRTGELFFGEGSRLTVL.

CDR3 DNA: TGCAGTGCGACCCCCGGGAGGCGAGGAAACAATGAGCAGTTCTTC. Translating gives CSATPGRRGNNEQFF. The V gene is TRBV20-1, the J gene TRBJ2-1; 7 bases map to TRBD2. CDR1 and CDR2 (germline): DFQATT, SNEGSKA (reference sequence). V shed 6 bases and J 5 bases; nucleotides not matched to a gene: 13. This CDR3 contains 15 residues.

This clonotype appeared many times. The rearrangement links TRBV6-1 to TRBJ2-1, with 7 positions matching TRBD1. The CDR3 sequence is 16 residues long. Germline values: CDR1 MNHNS, CDR2 SASEGT. Trimming at V came to 6 bases and at J to 10 bases, leaving 18 bases not matched to a gene. CDR3 protein: CASSPDSRGSSGEQFF. The CDR3 DNA is TGTGCCAGCAGCCCCGATAGCAGGGGGAGTTCGGGAGAGCAGTTCTTC.

This clonotype was counted between two and nine times. The chain carries TRBV5-7 and TRBJ2-5, with 7 bases that match TRBD1. Being an ORF, TRBV5-7 has a function that is uncertain. After removal of 3 bases from V and 3 bases from J, the junction contained 5 bases not matched to a gene. This CDR3 has 14 residues. The CDR3 region has the DNA TGTGCCAGCAGCTCCCCGACAGGGAAAGAGACCCAGTACTTC. Translation gives CASSSPTGKETQYF.

The sample holds many counts of this clonotype. This chain joins TRBV4-3 and TRBJ2-4; a weak D match, TRBD2 (5 bases). The CDR3 is 17 residues long. V was trimmed by 0 bases and J by 0 bases, leaving 12 bases between them. The germline CDR1 and CDR2 sequences are LGHNA and YSLEER. The CDR3 bases are TGCGCCAGCAGCCAAGATGCGAGCGGACTAGCCAAAAACATTCAGTACTTC. It encodes CASSQDASGLAKNIQYF.

This clonotype was seen just once. The CDR3 DNA reads TGTGCCAGCAGCGAAAAACAGGGGTTCGATGAAAAACTGTTTTTT. Residues: CASSEKQGFDEKLFF. This chain links TRBV21-1 with TRBJ1-4; TRBD1 is taken as the D call from the table, unchecked against the DNA. TRBV21-1 is a pseudogene locus. This CDR3 region has 15 residues.

The chain recombines TRBV3-1 with TRBJ2-7, with a weak D call TRBD2 (6 bases). The germline V gene encodes CDR1 LGHDT and CDR2 YNNKEL (reference sequence). V was pared by 0 bases and J by 7 bases, with 13 bases between. The CDR3 consists of 14 residues. The CDR3, as DNA: TGTGCCAGCAGCCAAGATGGGGGGTCTCGGGAGCAGTACTTC. It is translated as CASSQDGGSREQYF.

Ten or more counts support this clonotype. The genes are TRBV20-1 and TRBJ2-3, with a weak D call TRBD2 (5 bases). There are 15 residues in the CDR3. Trimming cost V 5 bases and J 1 base, with 16 bases left between them. Germline assignment: CDR1 DFQATT and CDR2 SNEGSKA (reference sequence). CDR3 residues: CSARPYGRGTDTQYF. The CDR3 DNA sequence: TGCAGTGCTCGCCCTTACGGGCGGGGCACAGATACGCAGTATTTT.

This clonotype was seen repeatedly, ten times or more. The chain has TRBV5-1 and TRBJ2-7; TRBD2 matches 8 bases. Trimming took 3 bases from V and 3 from J; bases not matched to a gene: 5. This CDR3 region has 14 residues. The germline V gene has CDR1 SGHRS and CDR2 YFSETQ. This chain's CDR3 is CASSSGTSLYEQYF. The CDR3 DNA is TGCGCCAGCAGCTCCGGGACTAGTCTCTACGAGCAGTACTTC.

The genes are TRBV7-2 and TRBJ1-1; 7 bases are shared with TRBD1. Per the germline V gene, CDR1 is SGHTA and CDR2 is FQGNSA. J was trimmed by 3 bases and V by 3 bases; bases with no gene match: 4. The CDR3 sequence is 14 residues long. CDR3 region: CASSLGGGYTEAFF. The CDR3 nucleotides are TGTGCCAGCAGCTTGGGAGGGGGCTACACTGAAGCTTTCTTT.

This clonotype was counted a few times. The chain links TRBV12-3 or TRBV12-4 to TRBJ2-1; 12 positions match TRBD2. The CDR3 runs 15 residues. The trim removed 5 bases at V and 9 bases at J, leaving 8 bases unmatched. The CDR3 protein is CASSRGLAGRLEQFF. The DNA of the CDR3 is TGTGCCAGCAGTCGGGGACTAGCGGGTAGGCTTGAGCAGTTCTTC.

This clonotype has more than one count but fewer than ten. The chain has TRBV7-2 and TRBJ1-3; D is unclear. In germline, CDR1 is SGHTA, CDR2 FQGNSA. The CDR3 covers 11 residues. V lost 5 bases and J lost 7, with 6 bases in between. The CDR3 DNA reads TGTGCCAGCAGCCCCGGGAACACCATATATTTT. This gives the protein CASSPGNTIYF. Looking up the rest from reference TRBV7-2 and TRBJ1-3 gives the full variable domain: GAGVSQSPSNKVTEKGKDVELRCDPISGHTALYWYRQSLGQGLEFLIYFQGNSAPDKSGLPSDRFSAERTGGSVSTLTIQRTQQEDSAVYLCASSPGNTIYFGEGSWLTVV.

This clonotype was seen more than once but under ten times. This sequence joins TRBV12-3 or TRBV12-4 and TRBJ2-7, with TRBD2 matching 10 bases. V was pared by 4 bases and J by 0 bases, with 3 bases of the junction left unmatched. The CDR3 has 15 amino acids. The CDR3 region has the DNA TGTGCCAGCAGTTGGGGACTAGCGAACTCCTACGAGCAGTACTTC. The encoded protein is CASSWGLANSYEQYF.